Sequencing of this T cell receptor (beta chain) was carried out in a study of vaccination effects on CD4 cells after COVID-19. Background on the study: Vaccine administered to participants consisted of two doses of either BNT162b2 or mRNA-1273.

Germline CDR1 SQVTM, CDR2 ANQGSEA. After removal of 6 bases from V and 4 bases from J, the junction contained 3 bases not matched to a gene. The CDR3 spans 12 residues. With more than 9 days of culture completed, CD4+ T cells were isolated. Whole-study findings and limits: The study dataset contains few convalescent patients and includes no early post-infection timepoints. Long after vaccination, the clones induced by infection and by vaccine shrank markedly in size.

The data were produced by immunoSEQ multiplex PCR, yet TCRdb's version contains in-frame clones alone and is incomplete. The table has fewer than 75,000 clones, 75% to 80% seen once. Concerning this clone: What it recognizes is unknown.

The chain combines TRBV29-1 with TRBJ2-3; 8 bases agree with TRBD2. The receptor was derived from a human donor who received a COVID-19 vaccine. The sample in question was CD4+ T cells from PBMCs cultured without peptide, obtained before COVID-19 vaccination. In nucleotides, the CDR3 is TGCAGCGTAGCGGGGGTGGCAGATACGCAGTATTTT. Translated, it gives CSVAGVADTQYF.